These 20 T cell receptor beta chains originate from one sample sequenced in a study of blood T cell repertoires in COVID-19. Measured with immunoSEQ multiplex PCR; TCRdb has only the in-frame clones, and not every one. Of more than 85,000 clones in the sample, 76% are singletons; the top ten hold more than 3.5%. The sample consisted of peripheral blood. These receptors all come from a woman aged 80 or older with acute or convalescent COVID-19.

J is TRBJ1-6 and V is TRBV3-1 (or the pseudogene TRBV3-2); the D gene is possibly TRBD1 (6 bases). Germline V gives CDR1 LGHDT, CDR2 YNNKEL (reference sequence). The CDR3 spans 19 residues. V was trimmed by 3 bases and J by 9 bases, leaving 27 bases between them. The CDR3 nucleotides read TGTGCCAGCAGCCACGCAGGGGCCCCTACAGGGTTTAGTAGTTCACCCCTCCACTTT. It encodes CASSHAGAPTGFSSSPLHF.

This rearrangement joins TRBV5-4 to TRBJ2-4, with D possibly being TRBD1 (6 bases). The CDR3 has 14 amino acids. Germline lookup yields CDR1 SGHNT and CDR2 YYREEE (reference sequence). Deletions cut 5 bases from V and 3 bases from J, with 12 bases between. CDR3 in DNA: TGTGCCAGCAGTGGGGGCGAGGGCAAAAACATTCAGTACTTC. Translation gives CASSGGEGKNIQYF.

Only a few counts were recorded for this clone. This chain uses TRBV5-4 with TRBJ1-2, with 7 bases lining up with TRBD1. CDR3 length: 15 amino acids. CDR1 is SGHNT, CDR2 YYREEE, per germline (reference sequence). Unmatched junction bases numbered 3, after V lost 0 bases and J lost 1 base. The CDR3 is CASSLAGQDNYGYTF. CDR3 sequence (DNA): TGTGCCAGCAGCTTGGCTGGACAGGATAACTATGGCTACACCTTC. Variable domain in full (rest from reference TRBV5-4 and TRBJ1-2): ETGVTQSPTHLIKTRGQQVTLRCSSQSGHNTVSWYQQALGQGPQFIFQYYREEENGRGNFPPRFSGLQFPNYSSELNVNALELDDSALYLCASSLAGQDNYGYTFGSGTRLTVV.

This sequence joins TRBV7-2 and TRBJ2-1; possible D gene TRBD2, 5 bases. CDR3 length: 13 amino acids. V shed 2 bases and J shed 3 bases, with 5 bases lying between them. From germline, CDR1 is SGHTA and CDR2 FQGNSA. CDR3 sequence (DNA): TGTGCCAGCAGCTTAAGCGGCTACAATGAGCAGTTCTTC. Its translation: CASSLSGYNEQFF.

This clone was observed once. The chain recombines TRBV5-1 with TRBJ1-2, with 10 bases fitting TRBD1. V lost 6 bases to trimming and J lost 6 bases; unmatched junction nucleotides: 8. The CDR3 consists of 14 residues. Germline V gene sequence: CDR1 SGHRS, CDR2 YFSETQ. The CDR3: CASKGQGFVHGYTF. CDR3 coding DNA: TGCGCCAGCAAGGGACAGGGGTTCGTTCATGGCTACACCTTC.

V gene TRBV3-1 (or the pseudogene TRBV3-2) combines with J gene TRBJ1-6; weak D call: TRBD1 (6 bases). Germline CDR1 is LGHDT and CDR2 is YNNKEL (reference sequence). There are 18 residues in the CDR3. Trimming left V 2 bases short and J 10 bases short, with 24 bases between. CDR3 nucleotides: TGTGCCAGCAGCCAATCGGGGAGGGGGAAGTCGGTACGGTCACCCCTCCACTTT. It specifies CASSQSGRGKSVRSPLHF.

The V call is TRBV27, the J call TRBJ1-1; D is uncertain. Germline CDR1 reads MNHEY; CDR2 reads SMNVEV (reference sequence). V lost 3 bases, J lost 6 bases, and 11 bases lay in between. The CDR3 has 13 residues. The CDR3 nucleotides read TGTGCCAGCAGTTTCGGTCGGGGAGCTGAAGCTTTCTTT. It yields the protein CASSFGRGAEAFF.

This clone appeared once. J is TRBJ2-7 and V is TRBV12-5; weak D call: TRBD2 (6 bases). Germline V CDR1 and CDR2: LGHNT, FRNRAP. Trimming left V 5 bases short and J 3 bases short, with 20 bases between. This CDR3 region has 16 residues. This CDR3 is CASGNFVGEEYYEQYF. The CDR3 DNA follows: TGTGCTAGTGGTAATTTTGTAGGGGAGGAATACTACGAGCAGTACTTC.

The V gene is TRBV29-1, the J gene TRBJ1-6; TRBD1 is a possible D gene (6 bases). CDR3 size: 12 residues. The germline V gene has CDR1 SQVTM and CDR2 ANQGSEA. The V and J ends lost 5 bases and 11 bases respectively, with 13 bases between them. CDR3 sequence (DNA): TGCAGCGTTCAGGGGTGGGGTACACCCCTCCACTTT. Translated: CSVQGWGTPLHF. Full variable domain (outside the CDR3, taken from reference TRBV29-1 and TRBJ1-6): SAVISQKPSRDICQRGTSLTIQCQVDSQVTMMFWYRQQPGQSLTLIATANQGSEATYESGFVIDKFPISRPNLTFSTLTVSNMSPEDSSIYLCSVQGWGTPLHFGNGTRLTVT.

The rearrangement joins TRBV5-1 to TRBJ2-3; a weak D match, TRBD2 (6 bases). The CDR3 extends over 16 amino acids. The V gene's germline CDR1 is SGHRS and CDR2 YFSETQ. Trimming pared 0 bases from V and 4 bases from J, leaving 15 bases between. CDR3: CASSLADSAGADTQYF. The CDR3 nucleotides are TGCGCCAGCAGCTTGGCGGACTCAGCGGGCGCAGATACGCAGTATTTT.

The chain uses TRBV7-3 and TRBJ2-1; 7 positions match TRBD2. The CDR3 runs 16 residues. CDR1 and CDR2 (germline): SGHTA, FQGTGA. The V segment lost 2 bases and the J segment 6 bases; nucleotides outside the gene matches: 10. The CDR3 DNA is TGTGCCAGCAGCTTATCTGGGGCTAGCGGTCTCAATGAGCAGTTCTTC. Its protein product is CASSLSGASGLNEQFF. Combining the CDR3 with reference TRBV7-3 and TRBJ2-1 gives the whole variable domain GAGVSQTPSNKVTEKGKYVELRCDPISGHTALYWYRQSLGQGPEFLIYFQGTGAADDSGLPNDRFFAVRPEGSVSTLKIQRTERGDSAVYLCASSLSGASGLNEQFFGPGTRLTVL.

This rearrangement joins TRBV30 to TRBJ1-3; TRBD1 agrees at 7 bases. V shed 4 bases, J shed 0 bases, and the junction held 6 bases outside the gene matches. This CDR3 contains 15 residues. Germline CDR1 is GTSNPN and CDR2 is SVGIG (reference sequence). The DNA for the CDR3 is TGTGCCTGGACCTGGGACAGCACCTCTGGAAACACCATATATTTT. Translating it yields CAWTWDSTSGNTIYF.

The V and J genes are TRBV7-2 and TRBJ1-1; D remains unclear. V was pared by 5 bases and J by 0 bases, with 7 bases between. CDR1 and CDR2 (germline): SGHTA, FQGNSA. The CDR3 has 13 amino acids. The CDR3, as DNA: TGTGCCAGCAGCCTAATTATGAACACTGAAGCTTTCTTT. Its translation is CASSLIMNTEAFF.

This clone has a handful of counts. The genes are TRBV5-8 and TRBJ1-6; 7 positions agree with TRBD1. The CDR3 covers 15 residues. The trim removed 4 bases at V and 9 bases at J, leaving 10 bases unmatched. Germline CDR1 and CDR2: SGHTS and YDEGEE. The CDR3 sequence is CASSAGPNRGSPLHF. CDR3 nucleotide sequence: TGTGCCAGCAGCGCGGGACCCAACAGGGGTTCACCCCTCCACTTT.

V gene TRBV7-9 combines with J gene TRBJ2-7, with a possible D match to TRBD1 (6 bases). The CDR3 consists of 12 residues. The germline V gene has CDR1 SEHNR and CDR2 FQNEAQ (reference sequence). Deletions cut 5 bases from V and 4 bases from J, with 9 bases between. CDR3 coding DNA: TGTGCCAGCAGCCTCACAGGGTACGAGCAGTACTTC. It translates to CASSLTGYEQYF.

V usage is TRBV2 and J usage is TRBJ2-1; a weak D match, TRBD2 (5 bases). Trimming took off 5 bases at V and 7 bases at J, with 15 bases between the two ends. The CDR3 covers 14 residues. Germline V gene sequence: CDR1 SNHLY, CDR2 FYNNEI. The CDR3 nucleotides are TGTGCCAGCAGTAGGAGGTACGAAGCGAATGAGCAGTTCTTC. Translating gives CASSRRYEANEQFF.

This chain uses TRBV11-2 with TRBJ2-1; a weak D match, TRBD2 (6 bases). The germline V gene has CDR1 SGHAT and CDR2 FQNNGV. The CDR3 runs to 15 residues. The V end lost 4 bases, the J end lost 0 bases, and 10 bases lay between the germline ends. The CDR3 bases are TGTGCCAGCAGCTCGGGACTGTCCTCCTACAATGAGCAGTTCTTC. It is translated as CASSSGLSSYNEQFF.

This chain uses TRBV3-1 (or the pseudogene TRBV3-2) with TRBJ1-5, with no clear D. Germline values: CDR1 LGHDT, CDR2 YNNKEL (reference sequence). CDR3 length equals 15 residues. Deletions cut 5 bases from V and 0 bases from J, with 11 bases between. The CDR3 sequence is CASSFSTNSNQPQHF. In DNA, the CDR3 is TGTGCCAGCAGCTTCTCCACAAATAGCAATCAGCCCCAGCATTTT.

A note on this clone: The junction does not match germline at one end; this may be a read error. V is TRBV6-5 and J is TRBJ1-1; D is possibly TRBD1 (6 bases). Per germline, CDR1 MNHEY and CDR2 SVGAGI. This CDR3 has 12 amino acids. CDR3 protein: CASGNRDTEAFF. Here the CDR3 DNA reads TGTGCCAGCGGAAATCGGGACACCGAAGCTTTCTTT.

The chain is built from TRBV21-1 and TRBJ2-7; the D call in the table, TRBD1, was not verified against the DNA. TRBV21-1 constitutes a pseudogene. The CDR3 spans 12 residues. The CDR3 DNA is TGTGCCAGCAGCAAAGGCAGGGTGTATCAGTACTTC. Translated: CASSKGRVYQYF.